This T cell receptor beta chain was retrieved from a study of blood T cell repertoires in COVID-19. This clone was recorded a few times. The length of the CDR3 is 16 residues. Germline CDR1 is LNHDA and CDR2 is SQIVND (reference sequence). With 0 bases clipped from V and 5 bases from J, the junction kept 5 bases outside the gene matches. Adults between about 18 and 95 years of age took part from under 30 US areas. Method: immunoSEQ multiplex PCR; TCRdb's copy keeps in-frame clones and lacks some. The data show roughly 180,000 clones, with roughly 84% seen just once and about a sixth held by the top ten.

The clonotype originates from a man between 60 and 75 years old who had recovered from COVID-19. Material for sequencing was PBMCs or T cells enriched from blood (not recorded which). The rearrangement uses TRBV19 and TRBJ2-7; 12 bases line up with TRBD1. The chain's CDR3 is CASSIDRGQGADEQYF. CDR3 sequence (DNA): TGTGCCAGTAGTATAGATCGGGGACAGGGGGCCGACGAGCAGTACTTC.